This TCR beta chain comes out of a study of shared clonotypes between healthy human individuals. The study's findings and limits: Few donors limited the genetic and exposure-history diversity represented.

Terminally differentiated effector memory CD45RA+ cells were excluded by CCR7 positive selection of CD45RO-negative cells. The study enrolled healthy HIV-negative adults without recent acute infections or vaccinations as donors. Using immunoSEQ multiplex PCR, the repertoire was profiled, and TCRdb retains in-frame clones only, with some absent. The table has more than 2 million clones, around 96% seen once; the top ten hold around 1.1%. Worth noting for this clone: Its antigen is unidentified.

This TCR was sampled from a man aged 18 to 30 in good health. Sequencing used naive CD8+ T cells sorted from blood.

The CDR3 sequence is CASSQEGSDQTQYF. Written as DNA, the CDR3 is TGCGCCAGCAGCCAAGAAGGGTCCGACCAGACCCAGTACTTC. This chain connects TRBV4-1 to TRBJ2-5; D not certain. V lost 0 bases and J 6 bases, leaving 11 bases between the germline ends. This CDR3 contains 14 residues. Germline loops: CDR1 MGHRA, CDR2 YSYEKL.